What follows describes a single TCR beta chain. These data are taken from a study of blood T cell repertoires in COVID-19. Across the whole study: Italy, Spain and the United States were the sources of the convalescent and acute COVID-19 samples. T cells, B-cell-depleted T cells, or PBMCs supplied cDNA or gDNA.

The table came from immunoSEQ multiplex PCR; TCRdb's copy has only in-frame clones and leaves some out. Of about 20,000 clones in the sample, 88% were seen once. Specimen: peripheral blood. The TCR was taken from a human donor in a cohort sampled during active COVID-19.

Here the CDR3 reads CASSLTGTYGYTF. In nucleotides, the CDR3 is TGTGCCAGCAGCTTGACAGGAACGTATGGCTACACCTTC. The V and J genes are TRBV27 and TRBJ1-2; possible D gene TRBD1, 6 bases. Germline values: CDR1 MNHEY, CDR2 SMNVEV (reference sequence). The length of the CDR3 is 13 residues. V was shortened by 6 bases and J by 5 bases, with 13 bases between the two germline ends.